The 9 T cell receptor beta chains reported below all come from one sample, sequenced in a study of blood T cell repertoires in COVID-19. Sequencing was performed with immunoSEQ multiplex PCR; in TCRdb, only in-frame clones are kept and a portion is missing. The data contain about 140,000 clones, about four fifths of them singletons. Sequences were obtained from peripheral blood. These receptors all come from a man between 65 and 80 years old who had recovered from COVID-19.

This clone was recorded only once. This chain joins TRBV2 and TRBJ1-2; perhaps TRBD1 as D (6 bases). Germline assignment: CDR1 SNHLY and CDR2 FYNNEI. V was shortened by 2 bases and J by 7 bases, with 14 bases between the two germline ends. The CDR3 contains 14 residues. CDR3 sequence: CASSERWGQIGYTF. CDR3 DNA sequence: TGTGCCAGCAGTGAAAGGTGGGGGCAGATTGGCTACACCTTC.

J is TRBJ2-2 and V is TRBV7-3; perhaps TRBD2 as D (5 bases). CDR3 length: 16 residues. Deletions cut 1 base from V and 2 bases from J, with 11 bases between. The germline V gene encodes CDR1 SGHTA and CDR2 FQGTGA. The CDR3 region has the DNA TGTGCCAGCAGCTTAAGTGGAGGTTTAAACACCGGGGAGCTGTTTTTT. Residues: CASSLSGGLNTGELFF. Drawing the rest from reference TRBV7-3 and TRBJ2-2, the complete variable domain is GAGVSQTPSNKVTEKGKYVELRCDPISGHTALYWYRQSLGQGPEFLIYFQGTGAADDSGLPNDRFFAVRPEGSVSTLKIQRTERGDSAVYLCASSLSGGLNTGELFFGEGSRLTVL.

V is TRBV27 and J is TRBJ2-5; tentatively, D is TRBD1 (6 bases). Looked up from germline, CDR1 is MNHEY and CDR2 is SMNVEV (reference sequence). The germline V and J ends were trimmed by 2 bases and 5 bases, with 9 bases remaining between them. There are 13 residues in the CDR3. This CDR3 reads CASSLRQGETQYF. The CDR3 coding sequence is TGTGCCAGCAGTTTACGCCAGGGGGAGACCCAGTACTTC.

This clone was detected only a few times. This sequence joins TRBV11-2 and TRBJ2-1; no clear D gene. In germline, CDR1 is SGHAT, CDR2 FQNNGV. Trimming left V 3 bases short and J 0 bases short, with 9 bases between. The CDR3 consists of 15 residues. The CDR3 here is CASSFIGVSYNEQFF. The CDR3 DNA is TGTGCCAGCAGCTTCATCGGAGTCTCCTACAATGAGCAGTTCTTC.

This chain connects TRBV9 to TRBJ2-7; 9 nucleotides line up with TRBD2. The germline V gene encodes CDR1 SGDLS and CDR2 YYNGEE. Trimming cost V 0 bases and J 2 bases; bases outside gene matches: 3. The length of the CDR3 is 15 residues. The CDR3 DNA sequence: TGTGCCAGCAGCGTAGAGGGCGGGAGGGCCTACGAGCAGTACTTC. Translation: CASSVEGGRAYEQYF.

J is TRBJ2-1 and V is TRBV19; TRBD2 matches at 10 bases. The junction had 4 bases not matched to a gene; V was cut back by 5 bases and J by 6 bases. The CDR3 length is 14 residues. CDR1 and CDR2 from the germline V gene are LNHDA and SQIVND (reference sequence). In DNA, the CDR3 is TGTGCCAGTAGTCTAGCGGGAGTCCCCAATGAGCAGTTCTTC. Translation: CASSLAGVPNEQFF.

In this sample, this clone turned up once. The chain carries TRBV2 and TRBJ2-5, with 8 bases lining up with TRBD2. J was trimmed by 5 bases and V by 7 bases; bases with no gene match: 12. This CDR3 is built from 15 residues. Germline V lookup: CDR1 SNHLY, CDR2 FYNNEI. The CDR3 loop is CASTASGYLTETQYF. In DNA, the CDR3 is TGTGCCAGCACAGCTAGCGGGTATTTGACGGAGACCCAGTACTTC. Full variable domain (missing parts from reference TRBV2 and TRBJ2-5): EPEVTQTPSHQVTQMGQEVILRCVPISNHLYFYWYRQILGQKVEFLVSFYNNEISEKSEIFDDQFSVERPDGSNFTLKIRSTKLEDSAMYFCASTASGYLTETQYFGPGTRLLVL.

V usage is TRBV6-1 and J usage is TRBJ1-4; TRBD1 might be the D (5 bases). V was cut by 2 bases and J by 4 bases, with 11 bases left in between. The CDR3 runs 15 residues. Germline CDR1 is MNHNS and CDR2 is SASEGT. The CDR3 reads CASSEQGWFNEKLFF. The CDR3 bases are TGTGCCAGCAGTGAACAGGGCTGGTTTAATGAAAAACTGTTTTTT.

This clone has a single count. The chain is built from TRBV19 and TRBJ2-3; D remains unclear. CDR3 length equals 16 residues. Germline V CDR1 and CDR2: LNHDA, SQIVND (reference sequence). V was trimmed by 1 base and J by 2 bases, leaving 13 bases between them. The CDR3 loop is CASSIGGAKITDTQYF. The DNA for the CDR3 is TGTGCCAGTAGTATAGGCGGCGCAAAGATCACAGATACGCAGTATTTT.